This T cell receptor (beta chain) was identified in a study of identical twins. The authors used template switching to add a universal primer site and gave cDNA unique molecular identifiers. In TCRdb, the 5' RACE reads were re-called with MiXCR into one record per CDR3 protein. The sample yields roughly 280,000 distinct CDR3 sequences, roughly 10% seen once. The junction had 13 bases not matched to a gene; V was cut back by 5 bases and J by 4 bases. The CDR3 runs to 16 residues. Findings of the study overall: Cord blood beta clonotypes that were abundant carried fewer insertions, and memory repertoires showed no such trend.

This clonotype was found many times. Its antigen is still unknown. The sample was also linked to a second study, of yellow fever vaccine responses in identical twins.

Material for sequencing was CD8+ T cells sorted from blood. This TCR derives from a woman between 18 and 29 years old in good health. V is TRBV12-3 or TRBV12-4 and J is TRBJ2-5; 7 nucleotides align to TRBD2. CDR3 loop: CASSGDYGGLIETQYF. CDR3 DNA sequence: TGTGCCAGCAGTGGGGACTATGGGGGACTTATAGAGACCCAGTACTTC.